The rows below give T cell receptor beta chains drawn from one sample of a study of cytomegalovirus exposure and HLA in healthy donors. Here immunoSEQ multiplex PCR was the method, and the copy in TCRdb shows in-frame clones only, minus some. The sample has approximately 210,000 clones, over 70% seen once. The source material was PBMCs. The receptor source for this set is a man aged 25 to 45 in good health and CMV-seronegative. The CDR3 runs from the conserved cysteine through the conserved F or W. A D gene is named only where the DNA matches it firmly. Size values are once, few and many counts, or a class for expanded clones, and some rows have none.

clone_size | j_call | v_call | d_call | cdr3_aa | cdr3_nt
NA | TRBJ2-1 | TRBV7-9 | NA | CASSLSGATHNEQFF | TGTGCCAGCAGCTTATCGGGAGCCACTCACAATGAGCAGTTCTTC
once | TRBJ2-5 | TRBV4-3 | NA | CASSQGPDRGETQYF | TGCGCCAGCAGCCAAGGTCCCGATCGAGGGGAGACCCAGTACTTC
NA | TRBJ2-3 | TRBV30 | NA | CAWSVGSGTDTQYF | TGTGCCTGGAGTGTGGGGAGCGGCACAGATACGCAGTATTTT
NA | TRBJ2-7 | TRBV9 | TRBD2 | CASSVGLAGDEQYF | TGTGCCAGCAGCGTAGGCCTAGCGGGAGACGAGCAGTACTTC
NA | TRBJ2-1 | TRBV27 | TRBD1 | CASSSSGTGRNEQFF | TGTGCCAGCAGTTCGTCCGGGACAGGGCGCAATGAGCAGTTCTTC
NA | TRBJ1-2 | TRBV29-1 | NA | CSVIQQASYGYTF | TGCAGCGTGATACAGCAGGCCAGCTATGGCTACACCTTC
NA | TRBJ2-6 | TRBV7-2 | NA | CASSLNPLGTGANVLTF | TGTGCCAGCAGCTTAAACCCTCTTGGCACTGGGGCCAACGTCCTGACTTTC
NA | TRBJ2-5 | TRBV19 | NA | CAASSMGGRETQYF | TGTGCCGCCAGTAGTATGGGAGGACGAGAGACCCAGTACTTC
NA | TRBJ2-1 | TRBV6-4 | TRBD1 | CASSDTGDYNEQFF | TGTGCCAGCAGTGACACAGGGGACTACAATGAGCAGTTCTTC
NA | TRBJ2-2 | TRBV7-7 | NA | CASSSQTGELFF | TGTGCTAGCAGTTCCCAAACCGGGGAGCTGTTTTTT
NA | TRBJ2-7 | TRBV2 | TRBD1 | CASSEGGGQGAVNEQYF | TGTGCCAGCAGTGAAGGGGGGGGACAGGGGGCCGTGAACGAGCAGTACTTC
NA | TRBJ1-1 | TRBV6-4 | NA | CASKVEPSMNTEAFF | TGTGCCAGCAAAGTGGAGCCGAGCATGAACACTGAAGCTTTCTTT
NA | TRBJ1-1 | TRBV5-1 | TRBD1 | CASSNRVQGATEAFF | TGCGCCAGCAGCAACCGAGTGCAGGGGGCGACTGAAGCTTTCTTT
NA | TRBJ2-1 | TRBV7-9 | TRBD1 | CASSPGQSYNEQFF | TGTGCCAGCAGCCCGGGACAGTCCTACAATGAGCAGTTCTTC
NA | TRBJ2-1 | TRBV28 | NA | CASSLSGQGSNEQFF | TGTGCCAGCAGTTTATCAGGGCAGGGTAGCAATGAGCAGTTCTTC
NA | TRBJ1-6 | TRBV28 | NA | CASSFIRSYNSPLHF | TGTGCCAGCAGTTTTATCCGCTCCTATAATTCACCCCTCCACTTT
NA | TRBJ2-3 | TRBV29-1 | NA | CSVLGQRRSTDTQYF | TGCAGCGTTCTCGGACAGAGACGGAGCACAGATACGCAGTATTTT
NA | TRBJ1-5 | TRBV2 | NA | CASSDEPTGNSNQPQHF | TGTGCCAGCAGTGACGAACCTACGGGAAATAGCAATCAGCCCCAGCATTTT
NA | TRBJ1-3 | TRBV4-2 | NA | CASSQDRRAPTIYF | TGTGCCAGCAGCCAAGATCGCAGGGCTCCCACCATATATTTT
NA | TRBJ2-1 | TRBV5-4 | NA | CASSTGINVEQFF | TGTGCCAGCAGCACGGGTATTAACGTTGAGCAGTTCTTC
NA | TRBJ2-3 | TRBV9 | TRBD2 | CASRELASVGDTQYF | TGTGCCAGCAGAGAACTAGCGAGCGTTGGAGATACGCAGTATTTT
NA | TRBJ1-2 | TRBV18 | NA | CASSPIEGSGYGYTF | TGTGCCAGCTCACCGATAGAAGGCAGCGGCTATGGCTACACCTTC
NA | TRBJ1-2 | TRBV28 | TRBD1 | CASSLGTGRGYTF | TGTGCCAGCAGTTTGGGGACAGGGAGGGGCTACACCTTC
NA | TRBJ2-2 | TRBV19 | NA | CASSIGRGAGELFF | TGTGCCAGTAGTATTGGACGGGGAGCGGGGGAGCTGTTTTTT
NA | TRBJ1-2 | TRBV5-5 | NA | CASSLGTDYGYTF | TGTGCCAGCAGCTTGGGGACAGACTATGGCTACACCTTC
NA | TRBJ2-5 | TRBV27 | NA | CASSALVGGRETQYF | TGTGCCAGCAGTGCCTTAGTTGGGGGGAGGGAGACCCAGTACTTC
once | TRBJ2-3 | TRBV30 | TRBD2 | CAWTAGEDTQYF | TGTGCCTGGACCGCGGGGGAAGATACGCAGTATTTT
NA | TRBJ2-1 | TRBV30 | TRBD2 | CAWSVLAGGYNEQFF | TGTGCCTGGAGTGTACTCGCGGGAGGCTACAATGAGCAGTTCTTC
NA | TRBJ2-2 | TRBV7-9 | NA | CASSTRNTGELFF | TGTGCCAGCAGTACTAGGAACACCGGGGAGCTGTTTTTT
once | TRBJ2-1 | TRBV29-1 | NA | CSAAPKVSSGEQFF | TGCAGCGCCGCGCCCAAAGTCTCGAGCGGTGAGCAGTTCTTC
NA | TRBJ1-2 | TRBV28 | NA | CASSPPWRDTNYGHTF | TGTGCCAGCAGCCCCCCTTGGAGGGATACTAACTATGGCCACACCTTC
NA | TRBJ1-1 | TRBV6-5 | TRBD1 | CASSAQGGTEAFF | TGTGCCAGCAGTGCACAGGGGGGCACTGAAGCTTTCTTT